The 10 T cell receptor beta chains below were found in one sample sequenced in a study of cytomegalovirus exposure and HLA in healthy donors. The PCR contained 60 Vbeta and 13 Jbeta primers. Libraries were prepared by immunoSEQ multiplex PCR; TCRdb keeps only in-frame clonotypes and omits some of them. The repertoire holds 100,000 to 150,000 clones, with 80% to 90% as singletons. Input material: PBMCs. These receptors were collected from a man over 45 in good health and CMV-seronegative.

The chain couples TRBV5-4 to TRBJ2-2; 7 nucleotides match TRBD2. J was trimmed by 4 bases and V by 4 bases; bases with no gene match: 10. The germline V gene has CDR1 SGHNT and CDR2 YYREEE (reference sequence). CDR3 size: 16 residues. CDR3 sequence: CASSTPGGSVTGELFF. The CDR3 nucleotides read TGTGCCAGCAGCACTCCGGGGGGAAGTGTCACCGGGGAGCTGTTTTTT.

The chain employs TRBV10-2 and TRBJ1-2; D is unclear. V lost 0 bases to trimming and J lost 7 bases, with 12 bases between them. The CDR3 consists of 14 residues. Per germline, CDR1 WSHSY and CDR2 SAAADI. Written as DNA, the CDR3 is TGCGCCAGCAGTGAGTCTGGAGGGATCGGTGGCTACACCTTC. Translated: CASSESGGIGGYTF.

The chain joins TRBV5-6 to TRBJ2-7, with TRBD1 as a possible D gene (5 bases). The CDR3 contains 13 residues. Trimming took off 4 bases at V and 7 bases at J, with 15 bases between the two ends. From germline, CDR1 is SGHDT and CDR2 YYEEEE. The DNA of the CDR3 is TGTGCCAGCAGCCTGGGGTTACAGGAAGAGCAGTACTTC. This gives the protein CASSLGLQEEQYF.

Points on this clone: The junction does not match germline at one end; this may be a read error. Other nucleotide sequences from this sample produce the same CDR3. The CDR3 DNA follows: TGCGCCAGCAGTCAAGTTCAGTATTCCTACGAGCAGTACTTC. Its protein product is CASSQVQYSYEQYF. The chain combines TRBV4-1 with TRBJ2-7; D is ambiguous. CDR1 is MGHRA and CDR2 is YSYEKL in the germline V gene. CDR3 length: 14 residues.

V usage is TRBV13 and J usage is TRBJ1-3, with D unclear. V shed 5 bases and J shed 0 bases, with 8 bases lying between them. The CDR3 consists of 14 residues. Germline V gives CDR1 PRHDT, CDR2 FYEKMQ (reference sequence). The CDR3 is CASSLRNSGNTIYF. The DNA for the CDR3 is TGTGCCAGCAGCCTAAGAAACTCTGGAAACACCATATATTTT.

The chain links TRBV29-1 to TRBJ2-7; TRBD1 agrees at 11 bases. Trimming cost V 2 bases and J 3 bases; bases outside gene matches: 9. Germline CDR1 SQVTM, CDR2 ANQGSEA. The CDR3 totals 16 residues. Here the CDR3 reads CSVEWDRGGIGYEQYF. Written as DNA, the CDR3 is TGCAGCGTTGAATGGGACAGGGGGGGAATTGGCTACGAGCAGTACTTC.

The CDR3: CASSLQGNSPLHF. The DNA of the CDR3 is TGTGCCAGCAGCCTACAGGGGAATTCACCCCTCCACTTT. The V and J genes are TRBV6-4 and TRBJ1-6; 7 nucleotides align to TRBD1. The CDR3 has 13 amino acids. Germline V gene data show CDR1 as MRHNA and CDR2 as SNTAGT. V lost 6 bases, J lost 7 bases, and 3 bases stayed unmatched.

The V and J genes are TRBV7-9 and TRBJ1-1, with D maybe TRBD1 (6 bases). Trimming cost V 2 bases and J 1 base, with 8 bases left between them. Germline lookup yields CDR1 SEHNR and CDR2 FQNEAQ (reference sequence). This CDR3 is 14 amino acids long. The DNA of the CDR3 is TGTGCCAGCAGCTTAAACAGGGCGAACACTGAAGCTTTCTTT. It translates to CASSLNRANTEAFF.

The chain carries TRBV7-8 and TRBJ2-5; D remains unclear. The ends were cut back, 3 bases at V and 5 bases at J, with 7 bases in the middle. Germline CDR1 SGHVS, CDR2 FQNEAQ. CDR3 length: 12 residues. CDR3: CASSFRSETQYF. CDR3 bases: TGTGCCAGCAGCTTTCGGTCGGAGACCCAGTACTTC.

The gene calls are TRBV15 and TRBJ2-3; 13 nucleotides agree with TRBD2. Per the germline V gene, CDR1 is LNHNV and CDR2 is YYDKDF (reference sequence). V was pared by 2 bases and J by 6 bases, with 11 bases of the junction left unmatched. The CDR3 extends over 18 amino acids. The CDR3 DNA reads TGTGCCACCAGCAGAAGCAGGACTAGCGGGGGTGGGGGGGATACGCAGTATTTT. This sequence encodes CATSRSRTSGGGGDTQYF.